This TCR beta chain was recovered during a study of T-cell memory formation after mild COVID-19. In the study overall: The TCR clusters were mostly specific to one donor.

Whole-study results and caveats: Among clones contracting day 15 to 85, CD4/CD8 was balanced, whereas later expanders leaned CD4+.

This clonotype was counted a few times. Its antigen is unidentified. It was 5'RACE with constant-segment primers that produced the TCR alpha and TCR beta cDNA libraries, which carried sample barcodes and UMIs. MiXCR, run by TCRdb on the 5' RACE reads, gives a single entry per CDR3 protein. The data contain about 82,000 distinct CDR3 sequences, roughly 13% of them seen just once; the ten biggest clones take up around two fifths. Trimming pared 6 bases from V and 5 bases from J, leaving 19 bases between. Germline loops: CDR1 LNHDA, CDR2 SQIVND (reference sequence). This CDR3 comprises 15 residues. The chain recombines TRBV19 with TRBJ2-5; either TRBD1 or TRBD2 may fit D (5 bases each). Source material: PBMCs or a T cell subset sorted from them (not recorded which). The clonotype comes from a man aged 18-30 years who had mild COVID-19 (a few samples of this study predate the infection). Cell type and time point are not known. The CDR3 loop reads CASRPGLSTGETQYF. The CDR3 DNA sequence: TGTGCCAGTAGACCAGGGCTCTCTACGGGGGAGACCCAGTACTTC.